Described below is a single TCR beta chain sequence and its context. This record belongs to a study of blood T cell repertoires in COVID-19. Study at large: Spain, Italy and the United States supplied samples that represented acute and convalescent COVID-19. T cells, B-cell-depleted T cells, or PBMCs provided the cDNA or gDNA that served as material.

The CDR3 extends over 16 amino acids. Original handling: Reference gene primer amplification gave estimated nucleated cell counts. TCRdb keeps only in-frame clones here, not all; method: immunoSEQ multiplex PCR. The DNA gave D and trimming, while V, J and clone size come from that table. The sample lists roughly 200,000 clones; around 83% were seen once. This receptor was identified in a human donor in a cohort sampled during active COVID-19. The sample taken for sequencing was peripheral blood. This chain connects TRBV1 to TRBJ2-1; TRBD2 is taken as the D call from the table, unchecked against the DNA. TRBV1 is listed as a pseudogene. The CDR3 nucleotides are TGCACCAGCACCCTTAAGACTGGGAGCTCCTACAATGAGCAGTTCTTC. Protein product: CTSTLKTGSSYNEQFF.